The 18 T cell receptor beta chains below come from one sample, sequenced in a study of T-cell reconstitution after alpha-beta-depleted transplantation in children (TCRdb year 2016). Explained via the paper, the treatment or condition label denotes: allogeneic hematopoietic cell transplantation with graft depleted of TCRalphabeta T cells and CD19 B cells. The library was obtained by PCR. TCRdb names Illumina HiSeq 2500 as the instrument used. TCR libraries were prepared with molecular barcoding, using unique molecular identifiers to normalize TCRbeta repertoire quantification. The raw public reads went through TCRdb reprocessing: fastp at Q25, MiXCR clone calling, in-frame beta chains kept. Under each unique CDR3 protein, matching rows form one entry showing the most common genes and DNA. The sample contains about 100,000 distinct CDR3 sequences, about 6.4% of them found a single time. Together, the top ten hold roughly 25% of the sample.

The source material was PBMCs, mostly from graft donor cells, sampled 360 days after TCRalphabeta/CD19-depleted stem cell transplant. The receptors shown here come from a male patient aged 2 to 9 who had a stem cell transplant for acute lymphoblastic leukemia, so the T cells may come from the graft donor.

This clonotype has just a few counts. The J gene is TRBJ2-7, the V gene TRBV7-2; 11 nucleotides align to TRBD2. The junction had 2 bases not matched to a gene; V was cut back by 4 bases and J by 3 bases. This CDR3 has 14 amino acids. Per the germline V gene, CDR1 is SGHTA and CDR2 is FQGNSA. CDR3 amino acids: CASSSGLADYEQYF. The CDR3 nucleotides read TGTGCCAGCAGCTCGGGACTAGCGGACTACGAGCAGTACTTC.

This clonotype was counted ten times or more. The genes are TRBV11-2 and TRBJ2-7, with no clear D. V was trimmed by 1 base and J by 6 bases, leaving 28 bases between them. This CDR3 contains 19 residues. CDR1 is SGHAT, CDR2 FQNNGV, per germline. The CDR3 loop reads CASSLGFQYFLSVVGEQYF. The DNA of the CDR3 is TGTGCCAGCAGCTTAGGGTTCCAATATTTTTTATCGGTGGTCGGCGAGCAGTACTTC.

The table lists this clonotype with many counts. J is TRBJ2-1 and V is TRBV28; 8 nucleotides match TRBD1. Germline values: CDR1 MDHEN, CDR2 SYDVKM. V gave up 2 bases and J gave up 0 bases; unmatched junction bases: 3. This CDR3 is 16 amino acids long. The CDR3 sequence is CASSLPGTGSYNEQFF. CDR3 nucleotide sequence: TGTGCCAGCAGTTTACCGGGGACAGGCTCCTACAATGAGCAGTTCTTC.

This clonotype was seen repeatedly, ten times or more. The chain is built from TRBV12-3 or TRBV12-4 and TRBJ1-4, with 8 bases lining up with TRBD1. This CDR3 comprises 13 residues. V trimming: 7 bases; J trimming: 7 bases; junction bases outside the gene matches: 5. The CDR3 loop is CASTPTGAEKLFF. The CDR3 DNA sequence: TGTGCCAGCACCCCGACAGGGGCTGAAAAACTGTTTTTT.

In the case of this clonotype: Its ends do not fully match the called genes, so a read error is possible. V is TRBV27 and J is TRBJ2-7, with TRBD1 matching 8 bases. The CDR3 totals 13 residues. Germline loops: CDR1 MNHEY, CDR2 SMNVEV (reference sequence). The CDR3 loop reads CASSYTGGYEQYF. The CDR3 coding sequence is TGTGCCAGTAGTTACACAGGGGGCTACGAGCAGTACTTC.

The chain is built from TRBV5-5 and TRBJ2-7; tentatively, D is TRBD1 (5 bases). V was cut by 0 bases and J by 3 bases, with 13 bases left in between. The germline gives CDR1 SGHKS, CDR2 YYEKEE (reference sequence). This CDR3 spans 15 amino acids. CDR3 sequence (DNA): TGTGCCAGCAGCTTGGGGGCAGGGCTGTACTACGAGCAGTACTTC. Its translation is CASSLGAGLYYEQYF.

This clonotype was found many times. CDR3 sequence: CAISLSSYEQYF. As DNA, the CDR3 is TGTGCCATCAGCCTGAGCTCCTACGAGCAGTACTTC. The chain is built from TRBV10-3 and TRBJ2-7; D is ambiguous. V was clipped by 6 bases and J by 0 bases, with 6 bases between them. This CDR3 is built from 12 residues. The germline V gene encodes CDR1 ENHRY and CDR2 SYGVKD.

The rearrangement links TRBV4-3 to TRBJ2-2; 7 nucleotides match TRBD2. CDR1 is LGHNA and CDR2 is YSLEER in the germline V gene. Germline trimming cut 6 bases from V and 3 bases from J; bases unmatched to any gene: 4. The CDR3 loop spans 14 amino acids. CDR3: CASRAGAHTGELFF. In nucleotides, the CDR3 is TGCGCCAGCAGGGCGGGAGCCCACACCGGGGAGCTGTTTTTT.

Comments on this clonotype: It may be a read error: a sequence one base away is much more abundant. The chain uses TRBV5-6 and TRBJ2-4; D gene uncertain. Per the germline V gene, CDR1 is SGHDT and CDR2 is YYEEEE. The CDR3 loop spans 15 amino acids. CDR3 nucleotide sequence: TGTCCCAGCAGCTTGTGGTCAGTAGCCAAAAACATTCAGTACTTC. This sequence encodes CPSSLWSVAKNIQYF.

V usage is TRBV6-5 and J usage is TRBJ1-5; D remains ambiguous. The CDR3 is made up of 14 amino acids. Germline CDR1 reads MNHEY; CDR2 reads SVGAGI. The V end lost 0 bases, the J end lost 4 bases, and 7 bases lay between the germline ends. The CDR3 DNA reads TGTGCCAGCAGTTACTCGGCTTCGAATCAGCCCCAGCATTTT. Protein product: CASSYSASNQPQHF.

This clonotype was seen repeatedly, ten times or more. The V call is TRBV14, the J call TRBJ2-2; D ambiguous. Per the germline V gene, CDR1 is SGHDN and CDR2 is FVKESK. V shed 5 bases and J shed 4 bases, with 8 bases lying between them. The CDR3 spans 13 residues. As DNA, the CDR3 is TGTGCCAGCAGCTGGACGGGCACCGGGGAGCTGTTTTTT. It specifies CASSWTGTGELFF.

This clonotype was counted ten times or more. The chain uses TRBV5-6 and TRBJ2-7, with 8 bases lining up with TRBD2. The germline V gene has CDR1 SGHDT and CDR2 YYEEEE. This CDR3 contains 14 residues. Trimming took 6 bases from V and 5 from J; bases not matched to a gene: 10. The CDR3 DNA sequence: TGTGCCAGCAAACTCGGGAGGGGAACGCACGAGCAGTACTTC. Amino acids: CASKLGRGTHEQYF.

This chain links TRBV13 with TRBJ2-7, with 11 bases lining up with TRBD2. The CDR3 consists of 15 residues. With V trimmed by 1 base and J by 6 bases, 5 bases remained unmatched. In germline, CDR1 is PRHDT, CDR2 FYEKMQ (reference sequence). CDR3 residues: CASSLAGLAEGEQYF. The CDR3 DNA reads as TGTGCCAGCAGCTTAGCGGGACTAGCGGAGGGCGAGCAGTACTTC.

At least ten counts were recorded for this clonotype. This rearrangement joins TRBV15 to TRBJ2-7; 8 bases fit TRBD1. The CDR3 is made up of 18 amino acids. The germline gives CDR1 LNHNV, CDR2 YYDKDF (reference sequence). V shed 5 bases and J 0 bases; nucleotides not matched to a gene: 15. CDR3 nucleotide sequence: TGTGCCACCAGCCGCCAAGCCCTCCGACAGGGGAGCTCCTACGAGCAGTACTTC. Protein sequence: CATSRQALRQGSSYEQYF. Supplemented by reference TRBV15 and TRBJ2-7, the full variable domain reads DAMVIQNPRYQVTQFGKPVTLSCSQTLNHNVMYWYQQKSSQAPKLLFHYYDKDFNNEADTPDNFQSRRPNTSFCFLDIRSPGLGDTAMYLCATSRQALRQGSSYEQYFGPGTRLTVT.

This clonotype was counted between two and nine times. The chain combines TRBV4-3 with TRBJ2-7; a weak D match, TRBD1 (6 bases). Germline CDR1 LGHNA, CDR2 YSLEER. V dropped 0 bases and J dropped 5 bases, with 11 bases sitting between them. This CDR3 region has 14 residues. CDR3 sequence (DNA): TGCGCCAGCAGCCAAGATGGGGACAAGGACGAGCAGTACTTC. Its translation: CASSQDGDKDEQYF.

This clonotype appeared many times. The V call is TRBV5-1, the J call TRBJ2-4, with D possibly matching TRBD2 (6 bases). CDR1 is SGHRS and CDR2 is YFSETQ in the germline V gene. This CDR3 is built from 15 residues. V was shortened by 4 bases and J by 0 bases, with 11 bases between the two germline ends. CDR3: CASSDSGLAKNIQYF. The CDR3 bases are TGCGCCAGCAGCGATAGCGGACTAGCCAAAAACATTCAGTACTTC.

This clonotype occurred a few times. The chain is built from TRBV28 and TRBJ2-3, with 16 bases identical to TRBD2. Looked up from germline, CDR1 is MDHEN and CDR2 is SYDVKM. Unmatched junction bases numbered 9, after V lost 1 base and J lost 5 bases. The CDR3 extends over 19 amino acids. CDR3 in amino acids: CASSLFGTSGRVGVDTQYF. CDR3 coding DNA: TGTGCCAGCAGTTTATTTGGGACTAGCGGGAGGGTAGGTGTAGATACGCAGTATTTT.

This clonotype was found many times. The rearrangement uses TRBV9 and TRBJ2-7; D unclear. CDR1 SGDLS and CDR2 YYNGEE come from the germline V gene. Trimming removed 1 base at V and 2 bases at J, with 7 bases between. This CDR3 has 13 amino acids. The CDR3 DNA reads TGTGCCAGCAGCGTAAGTCCCCCCTACGAGCAGTACTTC. Its translation is CASSVSPPYEQYF.